A selection of T cell receptor beta chains follows, all from one sample in a study of technical replicates of blood from a handful of donors. Libraries were prepared by immunoSEQ multiplex PCR; TCRdb keeps only in-frame clonotypes and omits some of them. This table holds more than 80,000 clones, nearly 97% found once. Sequenced: T cells isolated from PBMCs. Every receptor here comes from a human donor in good health. CDR3s include the opening cysteine and the closing phenylalanine or tryptophan. Fields, in order: V gene, CDR3 protein.

TRBV6-6 CASSRDSYIGGYTF
TRBV12-2 CASRSLTTRDNNEQFF
TRBV7-6 CASSLALGDRGPGGRGQPQHF
TRBV6-1 CASKQLTGSNYGYTF
TRBV4-1 CASSHRTGGILPGWDEQYF
TRBV10-3 CAISELGRQGETQYF
TRBV10-3 CAISADRVSHYGYTF
TRBV28 CASSFSRGLGNQPQHF
TRBV7-3 CASSLNTFEALTF
TRBV9 CASSGAGTSGTYNEQFF
TRBV21-1 CATLKGQGAYEQYF
TRBV6-5 CASSLDNYEQYF
TRBV7-9 CASSVQGTEAFF
TRBV4-1 CASSQDSGRAGEQYF
TRBV2 CASSERSGRLYEQYF
TRBV4-1 CASSQPPGLAGDAGEQYF
TRBV5-1 CASSSGTGPYEQYF
TRBV6-5 CASSQRWTGELFF
TRBV7-9 CASRLTSGVVYEQFF
TRBV6-1 CASSESTLESGELFF
TRBV18 CASSPPGVGGRGSYNEQFF
TRBV6-5 CASSYGSGVVQFF
TRBV19 CASSTPGDYGYTF
TRBV30 CAWIPQWGTGFVETQYF
TRBV4-1 CASSHFGVGSGRFSYNEQFF
TRBV5-1 CASRPGLWGNWGEKLFF
TRBV5-1 CASSLARRGGETQYF
TRBV7-6 CASSSNPGTGNEKLFF
TRBV28 CASTPSPGSNQPQHF
TRBV15 CATSRDRGGLNTEAFF
TRBV11-2 CASSLVNLDEKLFF
TRBV28 CASSPVQGVVSPSEQFF
TRBV4-2 CASSQDIGVGNQPQHF
TRBV4-1 CASSHGGRRTEAFF
TRBV18 CASSDSTGFDGYTF
TRBV19 CASSTGLASTDTQYF
TRBV5-8 CASRTGWFYNEQFF
TRBV2 CASTGNNEQFF
TRBV21-1 CASTRGRYSNQPQHF
TRBV6-1 CASSMRVDNEQFF
TRBV11-2 CASSLDLQKGSETQYF
TRBV5-1 CASSTRTGESAEQFF